These 20 T cell receptor beta chains were sequenced from one sample in a study of cytotoxic CD8 clonotypes in ibrutinib-treated CLL. The method was immunoSEQ multiplex PCR; TCRdb's version includes in-frame clones alone and lacks a portion of them. Of roughly 200,000 clones in the sample, around 70% were seen once. Here the sequenced sample was PBMCs, taken after 12 months of ibrutinib treatment. These receptors were collected from a human donor with chronic lymphocytic leukemia.

This chain uses TRBV19 with TRBJ1-4; tentative D call: TRBD1 (6 bases). Germline V gene sequence: CDR1 LNHDA, CDR2 SQIVND (reference sequence). This CDR3 has 14 amino acids. V lost 7 bases to trimming and J lost 3 bases, with 12 bases between them. The CDR3 here is CASKQTGSNEKLFF. The CDR3 DNA is TGTGCCAGTAAACAGACAGGCTCTAATGAAAAACTGTTTTTT.

This chain joins TRBV19 and TRBJ2-1; D perhaps matches TRBD1 (6 bases). Germline V gene data show CDR1 as LNHDA and CDR2 as SQIVND (reference sequence). With 5 bases removed from V and 0 bases from J, the gap between germline ends came to 14 bases. This CDR3 spans 16 amino acids. The CDR3 coding sequence is TGTGCCAGTAGTGTCCGGGACAAGAGCTCCTACAATGAGCAGTTCTTC. Translated, it gives CASSVRDKSSYNEQFF.

The chain is built from TRBV29-1 and TRBJ2-1; D not certain. The CDR3 extends over 12 amino acids. In germline, CDR1 is SQVTM, CDR2 ANQGSEA. V lost 4 bases to trimming and J lost 7 bases, with 11 bases between them. This CDR3 is CSVVQDLNEQFF. CDR3 sequence (DNA): TGCAGCGTTGTTCAGGACCTGAATGAGCAGTTCTTC.

The V and J genes are TRBV9 and TRBJ1-6; D not certain. The CDR3 is 14 amino acids. Trimming shortened V by 3 bases and J by 10 bases, and 14 bases separated the two germline ends. CDR1 is SGDLS, CDR2 YYNGEE, per germline. The chain's CDR3 is CASSGRQGSSPLHF. The CDR3 bases are TGTGCCAGCAGCGGTCGACAAGGCTCCTCACCCCTCCACTTT.

V usage is TRBV5-1 and J usage is TRBJ1-2; 7 bases fit TRBD1. J lost 4 bases, V lost 4 bases, and 4 bases had no gene match. The length of the CDR3 is 13 residues. From germline, CDR1 is SGHRS and CDR2 YFSETQ. DNA for the CDR3: TGCGCCAGCAGCGGGGACAGCTTCTATGGCTACACCTTC. Translating it yields CASSGDSFYGYTF.

The CDR3 is CASSLSSGSRYEQYF. The CDR3 DNA reads as TGCGCCAGCAGCCTCTCAAGCGGGAGTCGGTACGAGCAGTACTTC. This rearrangement joins TRBV5-1 to TRBJ2-7, with 8 bases that match TRBD2. The V gene's germline CDR1 is SGHRS and CDR2 YFSETQ. V dropped 4 bases and J dropped 4; count of bases not matched to a gene: 10. The CDR3 covers 15 residues.

The chain has TRBV19 and TRBJ1-3; D is unresolved. V was shortened by 6 bases and J by 0 bases, with 15 bases between the two germline ends. The CDR3 has 16 amino acids. The V gene's germline CDR1 is LNHDA and CDR2 SQIVND (reference sequence). This CDR3 is CASRRDRDSSGNTIYF. CDR3 bases: TGTGCCAGTAGAAGAGATCGGGATTCCTCTGGAAACACCATATATTTT.

The J gene is TRBJ2-1, the V gene TRBV6-5, with 7 bases identical to TRBD1. Germline V gene data show CDR1 as MNHEY and CDR2 as SVGAGI. Trimming cost V 6 bases and J 4 bases; bases outside gene matches: 6. This CDR3 has 14 residues. The CDR3 here is CASSRQGSYNEQFF. The CDR3 DNA follows: TGTGCCAGCAGCCGACAGGGTTCATACAATGAGCAGTTCTTC.

V is TRBV4-1 and J is TRBJ2-4; no clear D gene. This CDR3 has 16 residues. CDR1 MGHRA and CDR2 YSYEKL come from the germline V gene. Trimming pared 0 bases from V and 0 bases from J, leaving 9 bases between. CDR3 bases: TGCGCCAGCAGCCAAGAAACGGATTTAGCCAAAAACATTCAGTACTTC. It yields the protein CASSQETDLAKNIQYF.

The chain couples TRBV7-2 to TRBJ2-1; 8 nucleotides align to TRBD1. The CDR3 totals 15 residues. V was clipped by 2 bases and J by 7 bases; unmatched bases: 7. Germline V lookup: CDR1 SGHTA, CDR2 FQGNSA. This chain's CDR3 is CASSLKPGGENEQFF. The CDR3 coding sequence is TGTGCCAGCAGCTTAAAGCCAGGGGGCGAGAATGAGCAGTTCTTC.

V gene TRBV5-1 combines with J gene TRBJ1-1; D remains ambiguous. Trimming stripped 0 bases from V and 1 base from J, with 7 bases between. This CDR3 is built from 14 residues. Looked up from germline, CDR1 is SGHRS and CDR2 is YFSETQ. CDR3 nucleotide sequence: TGCGCCAGCAGCTTGGGACACTCGAACACTGAAGCTTTCTTT. Its translation: CASSLGHSNTEAFF.

The sample holds many counts of this clone. The chain couples TRBV7-8 to TRBJ1-5; a weak D match, TRBD1 (6 bases). This CDR3 contains 14 residues. The ends were cut back, 5 bases at V and 3 bases at J, with 11 bases in the middle. Germline CDR1 SGHVS, CDR2 FQNEAQ. CDR3: CASSLRQDNQPQHF. CDR3 bases: TGTGCCAGCAGCCTCAGACAGGACAATCAGCCCCAGCATTTT. Based on the CDR3 plus reference TRBV7-8 and TRBJ1-5, the full variable domain is GAGVSQSPRYKVAKRGQDVALRCDPISGHVSLFWYQQALGQGPEFLTYFQNEAQLDKSGLPSDRFFAERPEGSVSTLKIQRTQQEDSAVYLCASSLRQDNQPQHFGDGTRLSIL.

The V and J genes are TRBV6-5 and TRBJ1-6; D remains unclear. This CDR3 comprises 15 residues. Germline lookup yields CDR1 MNHEY and CDR2 SVGAGI. The V and J ends lost 4 bases and 7 bases respectively, with 14 bases between them. CDR3 sequence: CASSLKVMGNSPLHF. Written as DNA, the CDR3 is TGTGCCAGCAGTTTAAAGGTGATGGGGAATTCACCCCTCCACTTT.

Only a few counts were recorded for this clone. J is TRBJ1-4 and V is TRBV6-5; D is perhaps TRBD1 (5 bases). Per the germline V gene, CDR1 is MNHEY and CDR2 is SVGAGI. The V and J ends lost 2 bases and 8 bases respectively, with 9 bases between them. This CDR3 region has 13 residues. The CDR3 here is CASSYGGAEKLFF. CDR3 DNA sequence: TGTGCCAGCAGTTACGGAGGGGCCGAAAAACTGTTTTTT.

The V gene is TRBV18, the J gene TRBJ1-4; 11 bases are a match to TRBD1. Germline CDR1 and CDR2: KGHSH and LQKENI. CDR3 length: 15 residues. With 5 bases clipped from V and 6 bases from J, the junction kept 5 bases outside the gene matches. The CDR3 loop is CASSSGTGGYEKLFF. The CDR3 nucleotides are TGTGCCAGCTCATCGGGGACAGGGGGATATGAAAAACTGTTTTTT.

The chain uses TRBV6-5 and TRBJ2-7; 7 positions agree with TRBD1. This CDR3 comprises 14 residues. The V and J ends lost 0 bases and 9 bases, in that order; junction bases with no gene match: 8. The germline CDR1 and CDR2 sequences are MNHEY and SVGAGI. CDR3 DNA: TGTGCCAGCAGTTACTCAAGGGGGCGATCTCCGCAGTACTTC. Translating it yields CASSYSRGRSPQYF.

The V gene is TRBV2, the J gene TRBJ2-2; a weak D match, TRBD2 (5 bases). There are 15 residues in the CDR3. Germline values: CDR1 SNHLY, CDR2 FYNNEI. Trimming shortened V by 7 bases and J by 0 bases, and 12 bases separated the two germline ends. CDR3 residues: CASTNGVANTGELFF. The CDR3 DNA reads as TGTGCCAGCACGAACGGGGTCGCGAACACCGGGGAGCTGTTTTTT.

J is TRBJ1-2 and V is TRBV7-3, with no clear D. Germline V gives CDR1 SGHTA, CDR2 FQGTGA. CDR3 size: 15 residues. V was cut by 2 bases and J by 2 bases, with 12 bases left in between. The CDR3 bases are TGTGCCAGCAGCTTAGCCGGAGCGGGGAACTATGGCTACACCTTC. Protein product: CASSLAGAGNYGYTF.

CDR3 in DNA: TGTGCCAGTAGTATAGATCGGCGGGAGAACTATGGCTACACCTTC. It specifies CASSIDRRENYGYTF. The chain is built from TRBV19 and TRBJ1-2; no reliable D call. Per the germline V gene, CDR1 is LNHDA and CDR2 is SQIVND (reference sequence). The CDR3 is 15 amino acids. The germline V and J ends were trimmed by 0 bases and 2 bases, with 10 bases remaining between them.

For the CDR3, the DNA is TGTGCCAGCAGCCACCCGACAGGCATGAACACTGAAGCTTTCTTT. Protein: CASSHPTGMNTEAFF. The rearrangement links TRBV4-2 to TRBJ1-1; maybe TRBD1 (6 bases). This CDR3 is 15 amino acids long. Germline loops: CDR1 LGHNA, CDR2 YNFKEQ. Trimming pared 3 bases from V and 0 bases from J, leaving 11 bases between.